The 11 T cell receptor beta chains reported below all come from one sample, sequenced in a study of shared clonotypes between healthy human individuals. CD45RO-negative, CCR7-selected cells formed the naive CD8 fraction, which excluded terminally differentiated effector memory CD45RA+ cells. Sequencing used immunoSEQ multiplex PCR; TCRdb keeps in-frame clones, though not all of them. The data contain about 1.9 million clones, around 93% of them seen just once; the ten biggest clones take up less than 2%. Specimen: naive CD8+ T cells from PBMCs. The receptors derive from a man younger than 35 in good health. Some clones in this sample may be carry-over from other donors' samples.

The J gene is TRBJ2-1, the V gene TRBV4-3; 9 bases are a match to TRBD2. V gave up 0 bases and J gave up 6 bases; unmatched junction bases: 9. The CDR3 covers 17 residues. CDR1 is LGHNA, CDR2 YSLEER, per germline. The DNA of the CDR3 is TGCGCCAGCAGCCAAGATCGCGGGAGGGAAACTCGCAATGAGCAGTTCTTC. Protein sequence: CASSQDRGRETRNEQFF.

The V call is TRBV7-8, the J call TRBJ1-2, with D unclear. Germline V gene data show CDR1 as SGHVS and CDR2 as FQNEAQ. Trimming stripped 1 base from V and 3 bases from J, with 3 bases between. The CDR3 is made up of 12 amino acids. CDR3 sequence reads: CASSLGDYGYTF. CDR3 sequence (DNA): TGTGCCAGCAGCTTAGGGGACTATGGCTACACCTTC.

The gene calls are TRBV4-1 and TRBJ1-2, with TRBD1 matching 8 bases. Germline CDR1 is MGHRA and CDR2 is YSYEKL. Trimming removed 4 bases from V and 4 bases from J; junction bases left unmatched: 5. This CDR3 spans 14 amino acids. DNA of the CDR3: TGCGCCAGCAGCCCGACAGGGGCCGGCTATGGCTACACCTTC. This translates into CASSPTGAGYGYTF.

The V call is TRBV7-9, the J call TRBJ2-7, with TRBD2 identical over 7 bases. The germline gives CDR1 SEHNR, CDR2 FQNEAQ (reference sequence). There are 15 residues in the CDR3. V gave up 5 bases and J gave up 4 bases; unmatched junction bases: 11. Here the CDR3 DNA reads TGTGCCAGCAGCCACGAGCGGGATCCGTCTTACGAGCAGTACTTC. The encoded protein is CASSHERDPSYEQYF.

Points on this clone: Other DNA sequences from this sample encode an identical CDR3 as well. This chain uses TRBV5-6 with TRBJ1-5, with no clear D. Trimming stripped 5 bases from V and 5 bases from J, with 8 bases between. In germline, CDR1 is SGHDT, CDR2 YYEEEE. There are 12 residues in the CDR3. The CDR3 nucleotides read TGTGCCAGCAGTCTGAGGGATCAGCCCCAGCATTTT. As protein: CASSLRDQPQHF. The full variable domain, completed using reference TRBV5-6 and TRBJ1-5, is DAGVTQSPTHLIKTRGQQVTLRCSPKSGHDTVSWYQQALGQGPQFIFQYYEEEERQRGNFPDRFSGHQFPNYSSELNVNALLLGDSALYLCASSLRDQPQHFGDGTRLSIL.

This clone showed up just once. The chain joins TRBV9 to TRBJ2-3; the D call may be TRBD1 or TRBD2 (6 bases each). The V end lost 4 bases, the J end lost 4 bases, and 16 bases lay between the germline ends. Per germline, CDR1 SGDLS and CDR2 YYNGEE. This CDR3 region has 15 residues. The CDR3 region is CASSPRQVAADTQYF. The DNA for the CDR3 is TGTGCCAGCAGCCCCAGACAGGTAGCGGCAGATACGCAGTATTTT.

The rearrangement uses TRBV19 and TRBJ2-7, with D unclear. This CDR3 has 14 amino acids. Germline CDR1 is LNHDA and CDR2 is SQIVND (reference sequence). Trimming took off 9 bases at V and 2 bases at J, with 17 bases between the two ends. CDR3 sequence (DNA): TGTGCCAGCAGCTACGCGGAGTCCCCCTACGAGCAGTACTTC. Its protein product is CASSYAESPYEQYF. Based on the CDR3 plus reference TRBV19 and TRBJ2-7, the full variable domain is DGGITQSPKYLFRKEGQNVTLSCEQNLNHDAMYWYRQDPGQGLRLIYYSQIVNDFQKGDIAEGYSVSREKKESFPLTVTSAQKNPTAFYLCASSYAESPYEQYFGPGTRLTVT.

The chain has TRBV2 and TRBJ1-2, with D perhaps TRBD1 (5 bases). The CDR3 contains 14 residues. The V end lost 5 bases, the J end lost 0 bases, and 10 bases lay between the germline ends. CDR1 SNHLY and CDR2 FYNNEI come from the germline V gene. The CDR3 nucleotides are TGTGCCAGCAGTCGTTCGACAGCTAACTATGGCTACACCTTC. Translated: CASSRSTANYGYTF.

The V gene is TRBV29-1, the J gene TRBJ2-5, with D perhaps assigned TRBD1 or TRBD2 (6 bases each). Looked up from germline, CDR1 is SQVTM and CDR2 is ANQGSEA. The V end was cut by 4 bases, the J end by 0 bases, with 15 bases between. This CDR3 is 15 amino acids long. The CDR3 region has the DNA TGCAGCGTTGCTCCGACGGGGGCCCACCAAGAGACCCAGTACTTC. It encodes CSVAPTGAHQETQYF.

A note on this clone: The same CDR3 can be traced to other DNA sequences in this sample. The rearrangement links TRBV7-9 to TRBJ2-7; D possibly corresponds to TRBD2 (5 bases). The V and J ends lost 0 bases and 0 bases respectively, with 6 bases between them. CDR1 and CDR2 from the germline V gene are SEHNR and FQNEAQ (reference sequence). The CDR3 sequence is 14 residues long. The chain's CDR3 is CASSLAADSYEQYF. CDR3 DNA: TGTGCCAGCAGCTTAGCAGCGGACTCCTACGAGCAGTACTTC. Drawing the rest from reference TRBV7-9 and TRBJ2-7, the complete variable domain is DTGVSQNPRHKITKRGQNVTFRCDPISEHNRLYWYRQTLGQGPEFLTYFQNEAQLEKSRLLSDRFSAERPKGSFSTLEIQRTEQGDSAMYLCASSLAADSYEQYFGPGTRLTVT.

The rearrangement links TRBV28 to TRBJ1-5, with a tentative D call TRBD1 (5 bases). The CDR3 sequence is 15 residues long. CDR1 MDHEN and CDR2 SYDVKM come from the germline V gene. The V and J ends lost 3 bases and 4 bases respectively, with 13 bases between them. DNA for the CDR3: TGTGCCAGCAGTTTGTCAGGGTCGAGGAATCAGCCCCAGCATTTT. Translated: CASSLSGSRNQPQHF.